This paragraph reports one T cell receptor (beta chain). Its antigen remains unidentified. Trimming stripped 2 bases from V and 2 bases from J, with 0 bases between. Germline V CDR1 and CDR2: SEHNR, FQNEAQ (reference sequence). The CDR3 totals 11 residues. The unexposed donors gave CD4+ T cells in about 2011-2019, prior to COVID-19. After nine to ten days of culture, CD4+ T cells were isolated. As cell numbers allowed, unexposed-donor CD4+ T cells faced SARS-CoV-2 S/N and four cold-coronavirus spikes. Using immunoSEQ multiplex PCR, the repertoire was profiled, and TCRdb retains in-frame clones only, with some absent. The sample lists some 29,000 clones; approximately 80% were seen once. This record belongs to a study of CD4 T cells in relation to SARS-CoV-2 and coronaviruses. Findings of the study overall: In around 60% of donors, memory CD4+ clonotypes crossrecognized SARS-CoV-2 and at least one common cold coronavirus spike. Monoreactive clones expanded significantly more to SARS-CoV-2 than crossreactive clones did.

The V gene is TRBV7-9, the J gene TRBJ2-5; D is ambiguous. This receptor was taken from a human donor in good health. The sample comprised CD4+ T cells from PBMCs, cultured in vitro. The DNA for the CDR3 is TGTGCCAGCAGCTTACAAGAGACCCAGTACTTC. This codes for CASSLQETQYF.